The source of this TCR beta chain is a study of regulatory T cells in long-lasting Graves disease. Study outcomes and limitations: With approximately 2,500 shared public clonotypes, persistent patients exceeded new patients, who shared over 950. Persistent disease samples used TRBV28, TRBJ1-2 and TRBJ2-5 preferentially.

Sequencing libraries for TCR beta were prepared with iRepertoire HTBI primers and Arm-PCR of CDR3 regions. TCRdb itself ran the multiplex PCR reads through MiXCR, one entry per CDR3 protein. The data hold about 340,000 distinct CDR3 sequences, with roughly 21% observed a single time. Per germline, CDR1 DFQATT and CDR2 SNEGSKA (reference sequence). This CDR3 has 12 residues. The germline V and J ends were trimmed by 2 bases and 7 bases, with 9 bases remaining between them. For this clonotype: As yet, its antigen is unknown.

Time point reported: persistent/refractory GD, antithyroid drugs over 5 years with positive TRAb. PBMC RNA served as the TCR library source. The TCR was taken from a female donor with Graves disease. This chain connects TRBV20-1 to TRBJ1-5; TRBD1 is a possible D gene (5 bases). The sample consisted of peripheral blood mononuclear cells (PBMCs), taken when the disease was refractory, from a patient treated with antithyroid drugs. The CDR3 DNA reads TGCAGTGCTAGACAGGGTTCACAGCCCCAGCATTTT. Amino acid sequence: CSARQGSQPQHF.